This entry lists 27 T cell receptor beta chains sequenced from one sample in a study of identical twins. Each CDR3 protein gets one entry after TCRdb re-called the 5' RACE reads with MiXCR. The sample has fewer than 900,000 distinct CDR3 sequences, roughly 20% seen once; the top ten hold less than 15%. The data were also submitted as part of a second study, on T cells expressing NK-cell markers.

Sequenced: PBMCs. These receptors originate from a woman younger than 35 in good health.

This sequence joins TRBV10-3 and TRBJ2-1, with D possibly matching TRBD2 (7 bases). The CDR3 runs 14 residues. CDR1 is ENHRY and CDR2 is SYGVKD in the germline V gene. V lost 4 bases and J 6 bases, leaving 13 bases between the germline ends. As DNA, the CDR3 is TGTGCCATCAGTGGCCAGGGAGGGGGCAATGAGCAGTTCTTC. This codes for CAISGQGGGNEQFF.

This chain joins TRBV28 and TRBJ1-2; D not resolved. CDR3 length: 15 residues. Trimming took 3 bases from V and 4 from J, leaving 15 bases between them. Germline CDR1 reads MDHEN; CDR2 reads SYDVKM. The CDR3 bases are TGTGCCAGCAGTTTTACCAGGAGTCCGCTCTATGGCTACACCTTC. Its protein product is CASSFTRSPLYGYTF.

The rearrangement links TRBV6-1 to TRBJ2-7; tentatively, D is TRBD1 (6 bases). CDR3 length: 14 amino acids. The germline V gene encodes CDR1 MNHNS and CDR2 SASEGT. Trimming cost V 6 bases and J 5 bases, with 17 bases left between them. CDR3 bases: TGTGCCAGCAGCGTACAGGGAAAGGGGGACGAGCAGTACTTC. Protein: CASSVQGKGDEQYF.

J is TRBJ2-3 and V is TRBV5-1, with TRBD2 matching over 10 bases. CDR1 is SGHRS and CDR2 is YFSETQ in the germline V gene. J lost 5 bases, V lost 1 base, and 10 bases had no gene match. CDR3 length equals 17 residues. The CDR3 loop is CASSLSGASGGRDTQYF. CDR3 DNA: TGCGCCAGCAGCTTGTCCGGGGCTAGCGGGGGAAGAGATACGCAGTATTTT.

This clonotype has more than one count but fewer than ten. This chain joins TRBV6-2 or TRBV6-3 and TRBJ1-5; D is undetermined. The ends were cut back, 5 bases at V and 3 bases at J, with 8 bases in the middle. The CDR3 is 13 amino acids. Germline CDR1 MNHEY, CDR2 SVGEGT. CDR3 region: CASSRHANQPQHF. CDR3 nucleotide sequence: TGTGCCAGCAGTCGACACGCCAATCAGCCCCAGCATTTT.

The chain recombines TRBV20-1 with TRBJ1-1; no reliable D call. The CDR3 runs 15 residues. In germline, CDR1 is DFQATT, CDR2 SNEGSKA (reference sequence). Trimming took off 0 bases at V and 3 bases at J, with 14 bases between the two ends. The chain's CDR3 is CSARDTRGSYTEAFF. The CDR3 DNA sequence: TGCAGTGCTAGAGATACTCGTGGGTCTTACACTGAAGCTTTCTTT.

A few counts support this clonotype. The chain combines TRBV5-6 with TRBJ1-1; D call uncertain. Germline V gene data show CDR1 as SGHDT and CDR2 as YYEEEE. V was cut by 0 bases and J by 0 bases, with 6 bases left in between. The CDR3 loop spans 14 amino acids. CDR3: CASSLGHMNTEAFF. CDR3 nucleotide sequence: TGTGCCAGCAGCTTGGGACACATGAACACTGAAGCTTTCTTT.

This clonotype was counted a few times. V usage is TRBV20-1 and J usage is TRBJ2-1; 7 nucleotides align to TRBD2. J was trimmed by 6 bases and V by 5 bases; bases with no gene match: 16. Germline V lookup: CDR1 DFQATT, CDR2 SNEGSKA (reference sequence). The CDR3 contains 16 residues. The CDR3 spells CSADGLAGEQVNEQFF. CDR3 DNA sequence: TGCAGTGCTGATGGCCTGGCGGGAGAGCAGGTCAATGAGCAGTTCTTC.

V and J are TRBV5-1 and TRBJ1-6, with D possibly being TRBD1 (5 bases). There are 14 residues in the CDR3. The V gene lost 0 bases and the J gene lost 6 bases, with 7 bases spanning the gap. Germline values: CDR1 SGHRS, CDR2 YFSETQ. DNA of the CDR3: TGCGCCAGCAGCTTGGCGACAGTTAATTCACCCCTCCACTTT. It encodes CASSLATVNSPLHF.

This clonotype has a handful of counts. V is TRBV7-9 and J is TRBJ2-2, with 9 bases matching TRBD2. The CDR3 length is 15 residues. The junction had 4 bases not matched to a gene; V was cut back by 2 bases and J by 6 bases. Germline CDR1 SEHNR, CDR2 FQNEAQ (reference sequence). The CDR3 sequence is CASSLPAGGPGELFF. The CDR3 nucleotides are TGTGCCAGCAGCTTACCGGCGGGGGGGCCCGGGGAGCTGTTTTTT. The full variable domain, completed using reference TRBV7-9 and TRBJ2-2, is DTGVSQNPRHKITKRGQNVTFRCDPISEHNRLYWYRQTLGQGPEFLTYFQNEAQLEKSRLLSDRFSAERPKGSFSTLEIQRTEQGDSAMYLCASSLPAGGPGELFFGEGSRLTVL.

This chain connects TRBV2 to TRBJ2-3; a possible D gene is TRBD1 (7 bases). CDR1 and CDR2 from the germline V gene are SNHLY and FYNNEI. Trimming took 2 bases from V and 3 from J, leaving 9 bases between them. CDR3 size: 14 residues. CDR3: CASSEQGGTDTQYF. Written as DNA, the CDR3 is TGTGCCAGCAGTGAACAGGGGGGTACAGATACGCAGTATTTT.

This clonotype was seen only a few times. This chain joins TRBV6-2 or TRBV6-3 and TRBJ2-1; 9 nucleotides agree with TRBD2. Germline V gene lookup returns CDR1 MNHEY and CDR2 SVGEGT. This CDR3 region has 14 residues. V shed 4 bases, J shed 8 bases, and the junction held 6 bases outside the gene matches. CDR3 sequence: CASSLIAGVYEQFF. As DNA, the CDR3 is TGTGCCAGCAGTTTGATAGCGGGAGTTTATGAGCAGTTCTTC.

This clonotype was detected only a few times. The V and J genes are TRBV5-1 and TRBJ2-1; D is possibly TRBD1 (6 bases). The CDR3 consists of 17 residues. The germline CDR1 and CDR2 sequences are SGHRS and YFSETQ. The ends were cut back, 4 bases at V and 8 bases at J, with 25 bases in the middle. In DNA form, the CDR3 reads TGCGCCAGCAGCCCATTACTACAGGGTTCCGGAGGCGATGAGCAGTTCTTC. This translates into CASSPLLQGSGGDEQFF.

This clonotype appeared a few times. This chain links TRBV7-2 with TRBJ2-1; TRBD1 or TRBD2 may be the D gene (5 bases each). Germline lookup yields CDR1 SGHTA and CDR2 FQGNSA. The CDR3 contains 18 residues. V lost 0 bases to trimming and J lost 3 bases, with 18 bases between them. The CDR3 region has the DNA TGTGCCAGCAGCTTAGCGCTTAGAGGGGTTCCCCTCTACAATGAGCAGTTCTTC. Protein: CASSLALRGVPLYNEQFF.

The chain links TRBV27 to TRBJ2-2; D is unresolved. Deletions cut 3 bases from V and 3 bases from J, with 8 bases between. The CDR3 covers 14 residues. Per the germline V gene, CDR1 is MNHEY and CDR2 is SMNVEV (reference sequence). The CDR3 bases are TGTGCCAGCAGTTTTGGGTTTGACACCGGGGAGCTGTTTTTT. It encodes CASSFGFDTGELFF.

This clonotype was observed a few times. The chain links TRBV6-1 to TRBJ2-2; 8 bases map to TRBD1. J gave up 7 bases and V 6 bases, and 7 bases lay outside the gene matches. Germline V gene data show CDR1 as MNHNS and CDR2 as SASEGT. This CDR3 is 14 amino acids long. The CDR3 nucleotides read TGTGCCAGCAGGATACAGGGGGAAATCGGGGAGCTGTTTTTT. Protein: CASRIQGEIGELFF.

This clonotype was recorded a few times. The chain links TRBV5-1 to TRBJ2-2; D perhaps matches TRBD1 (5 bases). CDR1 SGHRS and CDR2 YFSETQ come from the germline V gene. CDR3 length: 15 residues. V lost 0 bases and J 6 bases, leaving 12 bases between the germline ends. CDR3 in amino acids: CASSLEGALPGELFF. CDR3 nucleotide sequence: TGCGCCAGCAGCTTGGAAGGGGCGCTCCCCGGGGAGCTGTTTTTT. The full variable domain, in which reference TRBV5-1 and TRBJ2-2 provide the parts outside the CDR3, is KAGVTQTPRYLIKTRGQQVTLSCSPISGHRSVSWYQQTPGQGLQFLFEYFSETQRNKGNFPGRFSGRQFSNSRSEMNVSTLELGDSALYLCASSLEGALPGELFFGEGSRLTVL.

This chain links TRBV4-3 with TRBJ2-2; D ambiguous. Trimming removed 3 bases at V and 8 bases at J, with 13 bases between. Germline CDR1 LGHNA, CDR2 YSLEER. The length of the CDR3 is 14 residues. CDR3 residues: CASSHTRREGELFF. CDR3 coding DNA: TGCGCCAGCAGCCACACCCGAAGGGAAGGGGAGCTGTTTTTT.

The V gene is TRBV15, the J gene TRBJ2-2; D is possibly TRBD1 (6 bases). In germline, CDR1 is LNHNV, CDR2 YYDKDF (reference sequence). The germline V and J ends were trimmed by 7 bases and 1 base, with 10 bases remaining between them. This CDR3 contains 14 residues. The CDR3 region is CATTRTVNTGELFF. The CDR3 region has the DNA TGTGCCACCACCAGGACAGTGAACACCGGGGAGCTGTTTTTT.

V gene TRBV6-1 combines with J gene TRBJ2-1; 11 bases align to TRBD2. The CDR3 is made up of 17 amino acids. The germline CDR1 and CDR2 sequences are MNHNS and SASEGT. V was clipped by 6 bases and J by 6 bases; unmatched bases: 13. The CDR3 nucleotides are TGTGCCAGCAGCCCAGTGACTAGCGGGATCCAGCGCAATGAGCAGTTCTTC. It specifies CASSPVTSGIQRNEQFF.

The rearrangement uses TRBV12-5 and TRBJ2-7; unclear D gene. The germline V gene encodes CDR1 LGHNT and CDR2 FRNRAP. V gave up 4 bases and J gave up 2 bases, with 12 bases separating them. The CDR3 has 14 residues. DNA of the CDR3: TGTGCTAGTGGTTCGCCTGGACGAGCCTACGAGCAGTACTTC. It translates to CASGSPGRAYEQYF.

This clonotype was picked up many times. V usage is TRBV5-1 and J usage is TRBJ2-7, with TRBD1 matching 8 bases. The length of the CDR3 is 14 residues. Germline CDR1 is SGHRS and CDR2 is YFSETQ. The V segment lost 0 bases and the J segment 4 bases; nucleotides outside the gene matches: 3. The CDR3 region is CASSLVDRGYEQYF. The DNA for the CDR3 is TGCGCCAGCAGCTTGGTCGACAGGGGTTACGAGCAGTACTTC.

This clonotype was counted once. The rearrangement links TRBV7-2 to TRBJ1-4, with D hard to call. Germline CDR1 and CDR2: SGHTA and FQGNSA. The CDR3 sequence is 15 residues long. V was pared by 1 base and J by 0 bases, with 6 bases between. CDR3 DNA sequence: TGTGCCAGCAGCTTAGTTGGGACAACTAATGAAAAACTGTTTTTT. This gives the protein CASSLVGTTNEKLFF.

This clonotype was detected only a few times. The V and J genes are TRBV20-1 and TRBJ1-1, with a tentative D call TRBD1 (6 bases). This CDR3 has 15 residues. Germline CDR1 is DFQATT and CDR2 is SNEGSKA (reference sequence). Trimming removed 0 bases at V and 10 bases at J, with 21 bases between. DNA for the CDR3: TGCAGTGCTAGAGATAGGGGGACGCCCGGGATCGGAGCTTTCTTT. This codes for CSARDRGTPGIGAFF.

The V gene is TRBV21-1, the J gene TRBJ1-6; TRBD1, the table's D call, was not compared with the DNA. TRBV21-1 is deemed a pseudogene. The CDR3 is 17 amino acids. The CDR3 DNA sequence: TGTGCCAGCGAGGTTAGGACACCGAGCTCCTATAATTCACCCCTCCACTTT. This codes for CASEVRTPSSYNSPLHF.

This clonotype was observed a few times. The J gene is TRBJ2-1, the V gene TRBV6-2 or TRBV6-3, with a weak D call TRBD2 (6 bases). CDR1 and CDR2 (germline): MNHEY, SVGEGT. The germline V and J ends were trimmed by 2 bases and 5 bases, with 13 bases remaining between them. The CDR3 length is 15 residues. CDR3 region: CASSYRLEVHNEQFF. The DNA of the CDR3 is TGTGCCAGCAGTTACAGACTAGAGGTCCACAATGAGCAGTTCTTC.

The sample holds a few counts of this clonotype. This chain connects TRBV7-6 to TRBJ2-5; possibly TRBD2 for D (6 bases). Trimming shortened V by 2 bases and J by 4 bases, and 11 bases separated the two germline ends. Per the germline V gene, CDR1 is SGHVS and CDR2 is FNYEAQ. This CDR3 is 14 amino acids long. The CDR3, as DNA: TGTGCCAGCAGCTTAATCCAGGGAGGAGAGACCCAGTACTTC. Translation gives CASSLIQGGETQYF.